This paragraph covers one T cell receptor beta chain sequence. Its antigen is undetermined. The germline gives CDR1 SGHNT, CDR2 YENEEA. The CDR3 spans 12 residues. Trimming stripped 6 bases from V and 4 bases from J, with 8 bases between. Unique molecular identifiers (one per individual cDNA molecule) were attached. TCRdb recomputed calls from the 5' RACE reads with MiXCR, one row per CDR3 protein. This sample has some 80,000 distinct CDR3 sequences, with roughly an eighth found just once. This specimen belongs to a study of early T cells in non-severe SARS-CoV-2 infection. The wider study: It was bulk RNA from unsorted whole blood that was sequenced, and the chains were unpaired.

Study findings and constraints: The VDJdb matching leaned toward anti-spike CD8 responses and overlooked private and CD4 specificities.

The sample was whole blood. The receptor comes from an adult who was a healthcare worker with PCR-confirmed SARS-CoV-2 infection or an uninfected control (not recorded which). The genes are TRBV11-3 and TRBJ2-3, with D possibly TRBD2 on 6 matching bases. DNA of the CDR3: TGTGCCAGCAGTTCGGGAGCAGATACGCAGTATTTT. This translates into CASSSGADTQYF.